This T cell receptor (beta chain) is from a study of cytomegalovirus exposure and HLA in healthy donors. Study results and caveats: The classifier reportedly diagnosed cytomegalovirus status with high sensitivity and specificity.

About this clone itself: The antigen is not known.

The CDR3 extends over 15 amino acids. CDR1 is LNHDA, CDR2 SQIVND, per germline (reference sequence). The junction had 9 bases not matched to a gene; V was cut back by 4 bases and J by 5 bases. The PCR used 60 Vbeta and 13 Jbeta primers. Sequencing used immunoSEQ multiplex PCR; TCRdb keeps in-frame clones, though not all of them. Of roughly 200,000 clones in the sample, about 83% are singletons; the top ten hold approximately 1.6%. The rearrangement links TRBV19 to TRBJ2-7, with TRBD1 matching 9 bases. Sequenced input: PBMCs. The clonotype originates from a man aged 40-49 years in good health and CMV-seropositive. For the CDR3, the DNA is TGTGCCAGTAGTAGGGGACAGGGTAGGAGCCACGAGCAGTACTTC. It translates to CASSRGQGRSHEQYF. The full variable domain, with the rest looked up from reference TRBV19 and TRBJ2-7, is DGGITQSPKYLFRKEGQNVTLSCEQNLNHDAMYWYRQDPGQGLRLIYYSQIVNDFQKGDIAEGYSVSREKKESFPLTVTSAQKNPTAFYLCASSRGQGRSHEQYFGPGTRLTVT.